This T cell receptor (beta chain) was recovered during a study of CD8 T cells in Susac syndrome. Random hexamers were used to reverse transcribe roughly 0.45 to 1 ug of RNA. TCRdb independently ran MiXCR on the immunoSEQ multiplex PCR reads; one entry per CDR3 protein. The table includes more than 250,000 distinct CDR3 sequences, 92% detected once. In blood CD8+ and CD4+ T cells, TCR beta underwent sequencing. Between the trimmed V and J ends, which lost 2 bases and 3 bases, there was a span of 19 bases. This CDR3 comprises 16 residues. The germline CDR1 and CDR2 sequences are DFQATT and SNEGSKA (reference sequence).

The V and J genes are TRBV20-1 and TRBJ2-5, with D possibly being TRBD2 (5 bases). The sequence came from a human donor with multiple sclerosis. The sample consisted of CD4+ T cells from PBMCs. The CDR3 reads CSARRRRGRPEETQYF. CDR3 nucleotide sequence: TGCAGTGCTAGACGCCGAAGAGGGCGCCCGGAAGAGACCCAGTACTTC.